This TCR beta chain was captured by sequencing in a study of shared clonotypes between healthy human individuals. Background on the study: Three plates were used per donor for CD4 naive, three for CD4 memory, two for CD8 naive and one for CD8 memory. Study observations and caveats: Non-shared clonotypes showed lower generation probabilities than clonotypes common to all four donors. Memory subsets generally showed lower estimated richness than naive subsets.

Regarding this clone: Its cognate antigen is unknown.

The V gene's germline CDR1 is MDHEN and CDR2 SYDVKM. Between the trimmed V and J ends, which lost 7 bases and 0 bases, there was a span of 10 bases. The CDR3 has 13 amino acids. An assay was performed, and its level was deep. TCRdb keeps only in-frame clones here, not all; method: immunoSEQ multiplex PCR. The sample shows some 1 million clones, approximately 70% of them seen only once. Input material: memory CD4+ T cells sorted from blood. Subset here: CD45RA-negative fraction. The sequence was obtained from a man younger than 35 in good health. This sequence joins TRBV28 and TRBJ2-7; tentatively, D is TRBD1 (6 bases). CDR3 amino acids: CASIDRSSYEQYF. DNA of the CDR3: TGTGCCAGCATTGACAGGTCCTCCTACGAGCAGTACTTC.